These T cell receptor beta chains were read from a single sample in a study of cytomegalovirus exposure and HLA in healthy donors. Some clones are missing from TCRdb's copy, which holds only in-frame ones; the method was immunoSEQ multiplex PCR. The sample has about 140,000 clones, nearly 90% seen once. The sequenced material came from PBMCs. The receptors come from a woman aged 40 to 50 in good health and CMV-seronegative. The CDR3 runs from the conserved cysteine through the conserved F or W. A D gene is named only where the DNA matches it firmly. Size values are once, few and many counts, or a class for expanded clones, and some rows have none.

TRBV28	NA	TRBD2	TRBJ2-1	TGTGCCACGACTAGCGGCCTATACAATGAGCAGTTCTTC	CATTSGLYNEQFF
TRBV2	NA	TRBD1	TRBJ2-1	TGTGCCAGCGGGGACAGGGATGAGCAGTTCTTC	CASGDRDEQFF
TRBV6-5	once	TRBD2	TRBJ2-3	TGTGCCAGCAGTTCTTCTGGACTAGCGCCTACAGATACGCAGTATTTT	CASSSSGLAPTDTQYF
TRBV5-5	NA	TRBD1	TRBJ1-1	TGTGCCAGCAGCTTTACCGGGACAGGGGAAGCTTTCTTT	CASSFTGTGEAFF
TRBV11-3	NA	NA	TRBJ2-7	TGTGCCGGCAGCCCCCGGATCGGGGTGGGTGAGCAGTACTTC	CAGSPRIGVGEQYF
TRBV28	NA	TRBD1	TRBJ1-1	TGTGCCAGCAGTTTCACGGTTTGGGGACAGGGAAGGATAGGATCATTCTTT	CASSFTVWGQGRIGSFF
TRBV7-6	NA	NA	TRBJ2-7	TGTGCCAGCAGCCAAGATATCCGTCACTACGAGCAGTACTTC	CASSQDIRHYEQYF
TRBV5-1	NA	TRBD1	TRBJ1-4	TGCGCCAGCAGCTTGGCTCCGGGACAGAGTAATGAAAAACTGTTTTTT	CASSLAPGQSNEKLFF
TRBV21-1	once	NA	TRBJ2-7	TGTGCCAGCAGCGCCAAGGAGGACTACGAGCAGTACTTC	CASSAKEDYEQYF
TRBV7-2	NA	NA	TRBJ2-7	TGTGCCAGCAGCTTAGGCCGAGTGCCCTACGAGCAGTACTTC	CASSLGRVPYEQYF
TRBV7-3	NA	TRBD1	TRBJ2-1	TGTGCCAGCAGCTCCACAGGGGGCAATGAGCAGTTCTTC	CASSSTGGNEQFF
TRBV5-1	NA	NA	TRBJ2-3	TGCGCCAGCAGCTTGACATCTAGCGCCAGCACAGATACGCAGTATTTT	CASSLTSSASTDTQYF
TRBV2	NA	NA	TRBJ2-7	TGTGCCACCGAAGAGAACTACGAGCAGTACTTC	CATEENYEQYF
TRBV4-3	NA	NA	TRBJ2-1	TGCGCCAGCAGCCATCTCGGGAGAAATGAGCAGTTCTTC	CASSHLGRNEQFF
TRBV27	NA	TRBD1	TRBJ1-1	TGTGCCAGCAGGCTTACAGGGGGCACTGAAGCTTTCTTT	CASRLTGGTEAFF
TRBV7-9	NA	NA	TRBJ2-7	TGTGCCAGCAGCGGGACAACCTACGAGCAGTACTTC	CASSGTTYEQYF